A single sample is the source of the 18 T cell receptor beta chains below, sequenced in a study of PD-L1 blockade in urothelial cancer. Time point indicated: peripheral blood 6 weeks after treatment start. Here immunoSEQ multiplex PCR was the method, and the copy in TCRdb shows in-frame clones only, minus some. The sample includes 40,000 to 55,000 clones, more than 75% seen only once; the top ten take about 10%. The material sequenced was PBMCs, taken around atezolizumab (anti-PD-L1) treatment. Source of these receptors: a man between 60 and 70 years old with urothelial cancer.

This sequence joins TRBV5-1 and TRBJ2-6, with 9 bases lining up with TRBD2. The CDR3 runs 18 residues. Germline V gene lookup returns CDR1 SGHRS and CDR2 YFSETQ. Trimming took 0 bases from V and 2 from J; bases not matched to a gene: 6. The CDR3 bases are TGCGCCAGCAGCTTGGTGGTAGCGGGGGCCCCTGGGGCCAACGTCCTGACTTTC. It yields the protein CASSLVVAGAPGANVLTF.

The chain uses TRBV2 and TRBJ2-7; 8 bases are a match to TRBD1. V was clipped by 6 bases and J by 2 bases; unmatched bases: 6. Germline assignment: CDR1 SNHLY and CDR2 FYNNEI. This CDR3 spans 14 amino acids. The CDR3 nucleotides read TGTGCCAGCAGAGGACAGGGAAAGACCTACGAGCAGTACTTC. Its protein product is CASRGQGKTYEQYF.

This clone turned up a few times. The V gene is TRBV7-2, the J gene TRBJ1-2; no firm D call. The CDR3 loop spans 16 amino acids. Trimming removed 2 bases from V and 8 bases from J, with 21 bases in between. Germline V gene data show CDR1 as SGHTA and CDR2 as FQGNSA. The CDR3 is CASSLSAIVNQEGYTF. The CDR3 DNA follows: TGTGCCAGCAGCTTATCCGCAATCGTTAACCAAGAGGGCTACACCTTC.

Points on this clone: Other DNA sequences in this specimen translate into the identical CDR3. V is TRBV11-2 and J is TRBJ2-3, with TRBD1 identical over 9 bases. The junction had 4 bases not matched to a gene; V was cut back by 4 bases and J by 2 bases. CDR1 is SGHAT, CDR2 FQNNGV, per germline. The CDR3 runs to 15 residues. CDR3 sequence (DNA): TGTGCCAGCAGCTCGACAGGGGGATACACAGATACGCAGTATTTT. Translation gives CASSSTGGYTDTQYF.

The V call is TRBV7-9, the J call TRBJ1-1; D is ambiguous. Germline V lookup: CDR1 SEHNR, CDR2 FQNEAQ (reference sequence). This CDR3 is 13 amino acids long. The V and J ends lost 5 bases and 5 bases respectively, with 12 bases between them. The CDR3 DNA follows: TGTGCCAGCAGCCTGCCCCCGGGAACTGAAGCTTTCTTT. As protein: CASSLPPGTEAFF.

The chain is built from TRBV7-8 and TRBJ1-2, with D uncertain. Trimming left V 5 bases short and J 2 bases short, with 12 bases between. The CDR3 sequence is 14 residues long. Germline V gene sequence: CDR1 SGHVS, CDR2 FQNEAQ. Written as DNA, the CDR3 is TGTGCCAGCAGCCACGGACGGAGGAACTATGGCTACACCTTC. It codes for CASSHGRRNYGYTF. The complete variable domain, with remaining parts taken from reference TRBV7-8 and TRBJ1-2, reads GAGVSQSPRYKVAKRGQDVALRCDPISGHVSLFWYQQALGQGPEFLTYFQNEAQLDKSGLPSDRFFAERPEGSVSTLKIQRTQQEDSAVYLCASSHGRRNYGYTFGSGTRLTVV.

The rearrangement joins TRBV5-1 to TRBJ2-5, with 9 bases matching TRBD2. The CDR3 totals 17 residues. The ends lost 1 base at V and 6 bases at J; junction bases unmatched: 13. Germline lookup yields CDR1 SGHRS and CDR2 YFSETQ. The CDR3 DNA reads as TGCGCCAGCAGCTTGTGGGGTAGCGGGGGAGAGGTGAAGACCCAGTACTTC. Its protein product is CASSLWGSGGEVKTQYF. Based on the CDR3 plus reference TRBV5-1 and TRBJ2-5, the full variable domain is KAGVTQTPRYLIKTRGQQVTLSCSPISGHRSVSWYQQTPGQGLQFLFEYFSETQRNKGNFPGRFSGRQFSNSRSEMNVSTLELGDSALYLCASSLWGSGGEVKTQYFGPGTRLLVL.

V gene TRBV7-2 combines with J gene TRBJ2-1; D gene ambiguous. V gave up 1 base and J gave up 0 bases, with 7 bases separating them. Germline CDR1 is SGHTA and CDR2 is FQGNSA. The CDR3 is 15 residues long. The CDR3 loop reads CASSLGAGSYNEQFF. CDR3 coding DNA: TGTGCCAGCAGCTTAGGAGCTGGCTCCTACAATGAGCAGTTCTTC.

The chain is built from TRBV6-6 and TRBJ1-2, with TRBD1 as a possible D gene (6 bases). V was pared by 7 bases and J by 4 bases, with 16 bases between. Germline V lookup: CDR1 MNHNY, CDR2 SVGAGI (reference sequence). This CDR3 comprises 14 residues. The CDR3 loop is CASTPGTRGYGYTF. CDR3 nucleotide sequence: TGTGCCAGCACCCCCGGGACAAGGGGCTATGGCTACACCTTC.

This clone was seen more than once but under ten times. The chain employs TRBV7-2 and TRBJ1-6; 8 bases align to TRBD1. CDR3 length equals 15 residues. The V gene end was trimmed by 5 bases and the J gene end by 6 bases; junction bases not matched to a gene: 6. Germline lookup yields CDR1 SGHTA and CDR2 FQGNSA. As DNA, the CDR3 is TGTGCCAGCAGCCAGAGGACAGGGCGTAATTCACCCCTCCACTTT. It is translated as CASSQRTGRNSPLHF.

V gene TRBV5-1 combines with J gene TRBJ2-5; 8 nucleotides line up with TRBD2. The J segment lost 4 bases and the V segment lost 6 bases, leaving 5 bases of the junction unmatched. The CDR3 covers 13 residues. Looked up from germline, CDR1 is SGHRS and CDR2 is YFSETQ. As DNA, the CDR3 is TGCGCCAGCATCGGACTAGCCCGAGAGACCCAGTACTTC. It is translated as CASIGLARETQYF. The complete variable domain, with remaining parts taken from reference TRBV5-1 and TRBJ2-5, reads KAGVTQTPRYLIKTRGQQVTLSCSPISGHRSVSWYQQTPGQGLQFLFEYFSETQRNKGNFPGRFSGRQFSNSRSEMNVSTLELGDSALYLCASIGLARETQYFGPGTRLLVL.

The CDR3 loop is CASKGQANSPLHF. The CDR3 DNA sequence: TGTGCCAGCAAGGGACAGGCTAATTCACCCCTCCACTTT. V is TRBV6-5 and J is TRBJ1-6; 8 bases align to TRBD1. CDR1 and CDR2 (germline): MNHEY, SVGAGI. Trimming cost V 7 bases and J 6 bases; bases outside gene matches: 2. The CDR3 contains 13 residues.

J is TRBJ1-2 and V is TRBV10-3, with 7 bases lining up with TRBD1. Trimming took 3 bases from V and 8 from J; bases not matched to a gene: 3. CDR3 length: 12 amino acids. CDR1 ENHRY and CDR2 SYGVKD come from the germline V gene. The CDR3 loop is CAISDYRGGYTF. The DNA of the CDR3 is TGTGCCATCAGTGATTACAGGGGAGGCTACACCTTC.

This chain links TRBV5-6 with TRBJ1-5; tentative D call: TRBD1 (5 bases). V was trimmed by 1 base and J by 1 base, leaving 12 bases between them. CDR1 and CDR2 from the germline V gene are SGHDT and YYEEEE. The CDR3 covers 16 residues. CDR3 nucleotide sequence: TGTGCCAGCAGCTTGTACCAGTACAGGAGCAATCAGCCCCAGCATTTT. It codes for CASSLYQYRSNQPQHF.

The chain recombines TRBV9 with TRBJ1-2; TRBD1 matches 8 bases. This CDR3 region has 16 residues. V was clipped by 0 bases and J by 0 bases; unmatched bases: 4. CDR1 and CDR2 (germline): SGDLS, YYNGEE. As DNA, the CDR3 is TGTGCCAGCAGCGTAGGAACAGGGGGTGCTAACTATGGCTACACCTTC. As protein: CASSVGTGGANYGYTF. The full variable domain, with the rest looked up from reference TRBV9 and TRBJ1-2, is DSGVTQTPKHLITATGQRVTLRCSPRSGDLSVYWYQQSLDQGLQFLIQYYNGEERAKGNILERFSAQQFPDLHSELNLSSLELGDSALYFCASSVGTGGANYGYTFGSGTRLTVV.

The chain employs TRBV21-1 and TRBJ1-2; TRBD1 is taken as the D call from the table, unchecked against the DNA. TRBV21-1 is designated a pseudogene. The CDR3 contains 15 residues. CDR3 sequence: CASSKGKDRDYGYTF. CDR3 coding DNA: TGTGCCAGCAGCAAAGGAAAGGACAGGGATTATGGCTACACCTTC.

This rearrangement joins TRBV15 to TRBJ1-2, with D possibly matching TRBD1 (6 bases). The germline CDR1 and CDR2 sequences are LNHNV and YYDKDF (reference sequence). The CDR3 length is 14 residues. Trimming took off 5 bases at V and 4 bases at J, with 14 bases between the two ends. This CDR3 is CATSGGQYTYGYTF. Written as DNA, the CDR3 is TGTGCCACCAGCGGCGGACAGTACACCTATGGCTACACCTTC.

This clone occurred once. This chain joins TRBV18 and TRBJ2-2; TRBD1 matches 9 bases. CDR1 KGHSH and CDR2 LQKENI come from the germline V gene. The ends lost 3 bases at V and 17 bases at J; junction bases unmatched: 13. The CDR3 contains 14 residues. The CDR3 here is CASSPGQGGRYRFF. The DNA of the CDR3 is TGTGCCAGCTCACCGGGACAGGGCGGTCGATACCGATTTTTT.